This T cell receptor (beta chain) emerged from a study of radiation and T cells in renal cell carcinoma. Study-wide results and limits: In blood, top tumor clones expanded by 2 weeks, shrinking by 4.

The germline V gene encodes CDR1 MDHEN and CDR2 SYDVKM. The CDR3 runs 13 residues. Trimming pared 6 bases from V and 7 bases from J, leaving 13 bases between. The assay was immunoSEQ multiplex PCR, and TCRdb's table has in-frame clones only and misses some. The repertoire has approximately 150,000 clones, about 88% of them found once; the top ten carry 15% to 20%. The time point denotes: blood 4 weeks post-SBRT, at nephrectomy. The treatment here: 15 Gy SBRT to primary tumor, nephrectomy 4 weeks later. Nephrectomy followed 15 Gy stereotactic body radiation by 4 weeks. Clear cell pathology was present in this patient's renal cell carcinoma. A remark on this clone: Its specificity is not known.

V and J are TRBV28 and TRBJ2-1, with D maybe TRBD1 (6 bases). The sequences come from blood, collected from a patient whose treatment included radiotherapy and nephrectomy. This TCR was sampled from a woman between 45 and 65 years old with renal cell carcinoma. The CDR3: CASRQGLKNEQFF. In DNA, the CDR3 is TGTGCCAGCAGACAGGGTCTGAAAAATGAGCAGTTCTTC.